This passage covers 17 T cell receptor beta chains from one sample sequenced in a study of shared clonotypes between healthy human individuals. This table comes from immunoSEQ multiplex PCR, and its TCRdb copy is limited to in-frame clones, with some not included. The repertoire consists of 2,100,000 or so clones, with about 94% occurring once and the leading ten covering roughly 0.13%. The specimen was naive CD4+ T cells sorted from blood. The subset denotes: CD45RA+ positively selected. The receptors originated from a man between 18 and 35 years old in good health.

This chain links TRBV5-1 with TRBJ2-2; 10 bases map to TRBD1. After removal of 4 bases from V and 6 bases from J, the junction contained 6 bases not matched to a gene. The CDR3 length is 15 residues. The germline gives CDR1 SGHRS, CDR2 YFSETQ. CDR3 sequence: CASSLGTGEPGELFF. As DNA, the CDR3 is TGCGCCAGCAGCCTGGGGACAGGGGAACCCGGGGAGCTGTTTTTT.

The chain has TRBV6-6 and TRBJ2-3, with 9 bases fitting TRBD1. The CDR3 contains 15 residues. V lost 0 bases and J lost 3; bases outside the gene matches: 1. Per germline, CDR1 MNHNY and CDR2 SVGAGI (reference sequence). DNA of the CDR3: TGTGCCAGCAGTTACTCGGGGACAGGGACAGATACGCAGTATTTT. Its translation: CASSYSGTGTDTQYF.

In its sample, this clone was seen a few times. The DNA for the CDR3 is TGTGCCAGTGCGGGACAGGGGGCACCAACTGAAGCTTTCTTT. Its protein product is CASAGQGAPTEAFF. The chain uses TRBV19 and TRBJ1-1, with 12 bases aligning to TRBD1. CDR1 is LNHDA and CDR2 is SQIVND in the germline V gene (reference sequence). The CDR3 has 14 residues. After removal of 8 bases from V and 5 bases from J, the junction contained 6 bases not matched to a gene. The full variable domain, its missing parts supplied by reference TRBV19 and TRBJ1-1, is DGGITQSPKYLFRKEGQNVTLSCEQNLNHDAMYWYRQDPGQGLRLIYYSQIVNDFQKGDIAEGYSVSREKKESFPLTVTSAQKNPTAFYLCASAGQGAPTEAFFGQGTRLTVV.

In this sample, this clone turned up a few times. The chain has TRBV7-9 and TRBJ1-5, with D unresolved. The CDR3 covers 15 residues. Trimming cost V 4 bases and J 5 bases, with 15 bases left between them. Germline V lookup: CDR1 SEHNR, CDR2 FQNEAQ (reference sequence). The CDR3 protein is CASSSSRASDQPQHF. In DNA, the CDR3 is TGTGCCAGCAGCTCAAGCCGGGCCAGTGATCAGCCCCAGCATTTT.

DNA for the CDR3: TGTGCCAGTACAAACAGGGAAGTCAATCAGCCCCAGCATTTT. It codes for CASTNREVNQPQHF. This chain uses TRBV19 with TRBJ1-5; a possible D gene is TRBD1 (6 bases). The CDR3 extends over 14 amino acids. Germline V gene sequence: CDR1 LNHDA, CDR2 SQIVND (reference sequence). Trimming took 7 bases from V and 3 from J, leaving 13 bases between them. Variable domain in full (rest from reference TRBV19 and TRBJ1-5): DGGITQSPKYLFRKEGQNVTLSCEQNLNHDAMYWYRQDPGQGLRLIYYSQIVNDFQKGDIAEGYSVSREKKESFPLTVTSAQKNPTAFYLCASTNREVNQPQHFGDGTRLSIL.

The chain links TRBV18 to TRBJ1-2, with D unresolved. Germline V gene lookup returns CDR1 KGHSH and CDR2 LQKENI. V shed 6 bases and J shed 7 bases, with 15 bases lying between them. The CDR3 is 13 residues long. Here the CDR3 DNA reads TGTGCCAGCTCCCCGGGAGAGGAGGGTGGCTACACCTTC. It is translated as CASSPGEEGGYTF.

The V gene is TRBV14, the J gene TRBJ1-4, with D perhaps TRBD1 (5 bases). The V and J ends lost 2 bases and 5 bases respectively, with 12 bases between them. The germline V gene encodes CDR1 SGHDN and CDR2 FVKESK. The CDR3 covers 15 residues. CDR3 nucleotide sequence: TGTGCCAGCAGCCAACCGGGACGGAAGAATGAAAAACTGTTTTTT. This sequence encodes CASSQPGRKNEKLFF.

This chain links TRBV7-9 with TRBJ1-4; 10 bases agree with TRBD1. V was clipped by 5 bases and J by 7 bases; unmatched bases: 10. Germline assignment: CDR1 SEHNR and CDR2 FQNEAQ (reference sequence). The CDR3 is 16 amino acids. CDR3 in amino acids: CASSQGQGTRGEKLFF. As DNA, the CDR3 is TGTGCCAGCAGCCAGGGACAGGGGACTCGCGGTGAAAAACTGTTTTTT.

The chain uses TRBV5-1 and TRBJ2-7; D is possibly TRBD2 (6 bases). CDR3 length equals 16 residues. Germline CDR1 SGHRS, CDR2 YFSETQ. Trimming pared 0 bases from V and 0 bases from J, leaving 13 bases between. The CDR3 DNA is TGCGCCAGCAGCTTGGCCGTGGGACTGTCCTCCTACGAGCAGTACTTC. Residues: CASSLAVGLSSYEQYF.

V and J are TRBV7-9 and TRBJ1-1; maybe TRBD1 (6 bases). CDR1 and CDR2 from the germline V gene are SEHNR and FQNEAQ (reference sequence). The CDR3 totals 12 residues. The V and J ends lost 5 bases and 12 bases respectively, with 16 bases between them. For the CDR3, the DNA is TGTGCCAGCAGCCCTTTTGAGGGGGGGACTTTCTTT. Protein sequence: CASSPFEGGTFF.

The chain recombines TRBV2 with TRBJ1-1; D gene uncertain. V lost 8 bases and J 0 bases, leaving 22 bases between the germline ends. Germline V gives CDR1 SNHLY, CDR2 FYNNEI. The CDR3 covers 17 residues. CDR3 nucleotide sequence: TGTGCCAGCTTTCTTACCCAAGGTACCGGTATGAACACTGAAGCTTTCTTT. Its translation: CASFLTQGTGMNTEAFF.

V and J are TRBV27 and TRBJ1-6; 10 bases fit TRBD1. Germline V gene sequence: CDR1 MNHEY, CDR2 SMNVEV (reference sequence). This CDR3 region has 16 residues. J lost 9 bases, V lost 3 bases, and 8 bases had no gene match. The CDR3 coding sequence is TGTGCCAGCAGTTTCCTCTCCGGGACAGGGGTTTCACCCCTCCACTTT. It is translated as CASSFLSGTGVSPLHF.

The J gene is TRBJ1-1, the V gene TRBV7-9; weak D call: TRBD1 (5 bases). In germline, CDR1 is SEHNR, CDR2 FQNEAQ (reference sequence). Trimming removed 5 bases from V and 7 bases from J, with 14 bases in between. This CDR3 is built from 13 residues. CDR3 DNA: TGTGCCAGCAGCCCCCGGGACCCGGATGAAGCTTTCTTT. Residues: CASSPRDPDEAFF. Combining the CDR3 with reference TRBV7-9 and TRBJ1-1 gives the whole variable domain DTGVSQNPRHKITKRGQNVTFRCDPISEHNRLYWYRQTLGQGPEFLTYFQNEAQLEKSRLLSDRFSAERPKGSFSTLEIQRTEQGDSAMYLCASSPRDPDEAFFGQGTRLTVV.

V and J are TRBV7-3 and TRBJ2-1; D perhaps matches TRBD2 (7 bases). Germline V CDR1 and CDR2: SGHTA, FQGTGA. Trimming stripped 2 bases from V and 3 bases from J, with 11 bases between. This CDR3 has 15 amino acids. The CDR3 nucleotides read TGTGCCAGCAGCTTAGCGGGGGCCCTCTACAATGAGCAGTTCTTC. Translation: CASSLAGALYNEQFF.

CDR3 protein: CASRPPGTSGNTIYF. Written as DNA, the CDR3 is TGTGCCAGCCGACCACCCGGGACCTCTGGAAACACCATATATTTT. The gene calls are TRBV6-1 and TRBJ1-3; D is perhaps TRBD1 (5 bases). The V and J ends lost 8 bases and 0 bases respectively, with 14 bases between them. The CDR3 is made up of 15 amino acids. The germline V gene has CDR1 MNHNS and CDR2 SASEGT.

V usage is TRBV30 and J usage is TRBJ1-2; perhaps TRBD1 as D (5 bases). V dropped 6 bases and J dropped 5 bases, with 13 bases sitting between them. This CDR3 is built from 12 residues. Germline V gene data show CDR1 as GTSNPN and CDR2 as SVGIG (reference sequence). CDR3 DNA sequence: TGTGCCTGTCAAGACAGTTCGTATGGCTACACCTTC. Protein product: CACQDSSYGYTF.

Concerning this clone itself: The same CDR3 arises from other DNA sequences in this sample as well. The chain has TRBV28 and TRBJ2-2; the D is unclear. Trimming cost V 7 bases and J 1 base, with 4 bases left between them. Germline V gives CDR1 MDHEN, CDR2 SYDVKM. This CDR3 is built from 12 residues. The CDR3 DNA is TGTGCCAGCAATAGGAACACCGGGGAGCTGTTTTTT. Amino acids: CASNRNTGELFF.